What follows describes a single TCR beta chain. The antigen remains unidentified. The data derive from a study of T cell responses to AZD1222 COVID-19 vaccine. The study, taken as a whole, reports: Repertoire samples came only from after the peak T cell response. Regions 160-218 and 743-854 held dominance among vaccine-associated CD4 TCRs, which spanned spike. Baseline testing showed seropositivity in only six or seven AZD1222 recipients.

Method: immunoSEQ multiplex PCR; TCRdb's copy keeps in-frame clones and lacks some. The sample carries roughly 140,000 clones, under 90% recorded once. Second doses were pooled across both intervals (about 4 or about 12 weeks). After removal of 5 bases from V and 0 bases from J, the junction contained 2 bases not matched to a gene. The germline V gene encodes CDR1 SGHVS and CDR2 FQNEAQ. The CDR3 runs to 14 residues. Sequenced material: peripheral blood, taken 28 days after the second AZD1222 dose. The chain employs TRBV7-8 and TRBJ1-1; 8 bases are shared with TRBD1. The TCR comes from an adult who received the AZD1222 COVID-19 vaccine. The CDR3 DNA reads as TGTGCCAGCAGCCTGGACAGGGTGAACACTGAAGCTTTCTTT. This translates into CASSLDRVNTEAFF.